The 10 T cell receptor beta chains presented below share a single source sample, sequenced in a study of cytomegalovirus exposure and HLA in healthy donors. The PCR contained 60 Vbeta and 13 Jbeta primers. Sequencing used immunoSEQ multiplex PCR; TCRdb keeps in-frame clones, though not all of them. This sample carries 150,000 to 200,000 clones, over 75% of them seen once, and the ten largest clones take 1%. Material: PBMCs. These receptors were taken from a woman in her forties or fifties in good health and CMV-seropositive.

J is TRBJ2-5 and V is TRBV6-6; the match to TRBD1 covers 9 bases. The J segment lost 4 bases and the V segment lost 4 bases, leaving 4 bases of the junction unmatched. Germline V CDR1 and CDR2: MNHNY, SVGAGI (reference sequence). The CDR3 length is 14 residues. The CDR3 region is CASSSNRGRETQYF. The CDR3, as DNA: TGTGCCAGCAGTTCGAACAGGGGGCGAGAGACCCAGTACTTC.

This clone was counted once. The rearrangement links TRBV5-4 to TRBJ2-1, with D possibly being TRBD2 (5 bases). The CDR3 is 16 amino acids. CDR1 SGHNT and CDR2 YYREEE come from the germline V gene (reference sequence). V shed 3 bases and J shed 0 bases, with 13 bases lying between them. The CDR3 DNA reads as TGTGCCAGCAGCTCCGCCGGGGTCTTCTCCTACAATGAGCAGTTCTTC. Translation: CASSSAGVFSYNEQFF.

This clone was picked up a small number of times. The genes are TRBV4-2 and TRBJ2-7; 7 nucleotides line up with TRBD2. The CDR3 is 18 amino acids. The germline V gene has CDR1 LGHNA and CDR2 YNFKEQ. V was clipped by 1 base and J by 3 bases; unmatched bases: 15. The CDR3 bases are TGTGCCAGCAGCCAAGCTAGCGGTCCCTCCACAGAATACTACGAGCAGTACTTC. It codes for CASSQASGPSTEYYEQYF.

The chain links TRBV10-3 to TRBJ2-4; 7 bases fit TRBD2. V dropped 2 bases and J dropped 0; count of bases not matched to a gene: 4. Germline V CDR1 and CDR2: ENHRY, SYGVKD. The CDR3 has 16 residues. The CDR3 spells CAISEAGDVAKNIQYF. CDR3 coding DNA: TGTGCCATCAGTGAGGCGGGGGACGTAGCCAAAAACATTCAGTACTTC.

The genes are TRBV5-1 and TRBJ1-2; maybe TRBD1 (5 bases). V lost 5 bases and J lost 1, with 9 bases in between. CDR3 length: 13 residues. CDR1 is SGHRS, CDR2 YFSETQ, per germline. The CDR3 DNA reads TGCGCCAGCAGTCCAGGGATTAACTATGGCTACACCTTC. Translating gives CASSPGINYGYTF.

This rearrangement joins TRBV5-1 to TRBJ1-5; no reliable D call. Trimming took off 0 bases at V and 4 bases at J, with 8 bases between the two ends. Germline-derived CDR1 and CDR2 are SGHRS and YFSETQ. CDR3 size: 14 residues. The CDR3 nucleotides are TGCGCCAGCAGCTTGGGTGGCGGAAATCAGCCCCAGCATTTT. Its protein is CASSLGGGNQPQHF.

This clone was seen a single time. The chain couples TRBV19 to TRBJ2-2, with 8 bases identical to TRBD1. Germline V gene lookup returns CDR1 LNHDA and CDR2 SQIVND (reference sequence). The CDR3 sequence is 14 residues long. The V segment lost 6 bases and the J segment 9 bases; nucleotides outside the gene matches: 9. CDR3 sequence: CASSPGQAVWELFF. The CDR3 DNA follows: TGTGCCAGTAGCCCGGGACAGGCTGTCTGGGAGCTGTTTTTT.

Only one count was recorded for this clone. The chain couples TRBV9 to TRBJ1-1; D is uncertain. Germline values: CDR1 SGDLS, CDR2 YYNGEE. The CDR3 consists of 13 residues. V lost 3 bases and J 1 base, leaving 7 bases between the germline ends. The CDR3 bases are TGTGCCAGCAGCGCTTTCTGGAACACTGAAGCTTTCTTT. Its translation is CASSAFWNTEAFF.

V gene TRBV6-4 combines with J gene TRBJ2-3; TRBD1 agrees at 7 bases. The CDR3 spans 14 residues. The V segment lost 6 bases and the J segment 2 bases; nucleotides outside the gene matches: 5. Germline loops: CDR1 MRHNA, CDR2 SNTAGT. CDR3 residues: CASSEDRDTDTQYF. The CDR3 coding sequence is TGTGCCAGCAGCGAAGACAGGGACACAGATACGCAGTATTTT.

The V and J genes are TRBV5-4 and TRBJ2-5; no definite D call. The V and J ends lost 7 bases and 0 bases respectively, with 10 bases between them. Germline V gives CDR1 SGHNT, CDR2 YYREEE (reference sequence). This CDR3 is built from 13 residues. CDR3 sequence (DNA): TGTGCCAGCTCAGGCCCTTACCAAGAGACCCAGTACTTC. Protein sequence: CASSGPYQETQYF.